The present entry profiles one T cell receptor (beta chain) with its context. Antigen specificity is unknown. This entry belongs to a study of CD8 T cells in ankylosing spondylitis. Molecular-barcoded quantitative 5'-RACE produced these TCR beta libraries. TCRdb re-analysed the 5' RACE reads in MiXCR, keeping a single row per CDR3 protein. The sample contains 200,000 to 300,000 distinct CDR3 sequences, roughly 8.6% of which appear only once. Study findings and constraints: Disease-linked clones reportedly showed significant enrichment in matched ankylosing spondylitis synovial fluid. Characteristic, it appeared, of ankylosing spondylitis blood was a TCR beta motif of eight highly homologous variants. Previously reported in reactive arthritis synovial fluid and blood were some of the motif variants.

Germline trimming cut 7 bases from V and 2 bases from J; bases unmatched to any gene: 9. This CDR3 has 15 residues. Germline values: CDR1 SGHRS, CDR2 YFSETQ. The sequence came from a male donor with ankylosing spondylitis or in good health (not recorded which). The chain has TRBV5-1 and TRBJ2-5; TRBD2 agrees at 9 bases. Input material: blood, either unsorted or a sorted T cell fraction (not recorded which). The CDR3 nucleotides read TGCGCCAGCCGCACGACTAGCGGAGGACAAGAGACCCAGTACTTC. Protein product: CASRTTSGGQETQYF.